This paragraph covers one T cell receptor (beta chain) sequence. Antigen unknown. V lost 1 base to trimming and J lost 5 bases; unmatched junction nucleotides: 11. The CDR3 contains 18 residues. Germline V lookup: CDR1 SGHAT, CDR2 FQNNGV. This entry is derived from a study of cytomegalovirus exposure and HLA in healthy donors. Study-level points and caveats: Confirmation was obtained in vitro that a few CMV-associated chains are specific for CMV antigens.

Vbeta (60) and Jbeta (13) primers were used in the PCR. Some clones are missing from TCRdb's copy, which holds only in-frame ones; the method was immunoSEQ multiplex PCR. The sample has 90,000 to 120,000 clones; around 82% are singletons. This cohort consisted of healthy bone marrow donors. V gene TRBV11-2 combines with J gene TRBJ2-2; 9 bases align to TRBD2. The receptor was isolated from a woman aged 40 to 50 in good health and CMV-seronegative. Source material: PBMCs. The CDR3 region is CASSLGLAGPGGTGELFF. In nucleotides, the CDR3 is TGTGCCAGCAGCTTAGGTCTAGCGGGGCCGGGTGGGACCGGGGAGCTGTTTTTT.